The rows below give T cell receptor beta chains drawn from one sample of a study of OX40 agonist ivuxolimab in advanced cancers. The method was immunoSEQ multiplex PCR; TCRdb's version includes in-frame clones alone and lacks a portion of them. The repertoire has about 83,000 clones, about 88% of them found once; the top ten carry under 8%. The sample was CD4+ or CD8+ T cells sorted from blood, taken in a trial of the OX40 agonist ivuxolimab. These receptors all stem from an adult with an advanced solid tumor such as melanoma, head and neck, liver or kidney cancer. Both conserved end residues are part of each CDR3. A D gene is named only where the DNA matches it firmly. Clone sizes are given selectively: once, few, many, or a class where the clone is expanded.

NA,TRBV11-3,NA,TRBJ2-5,CASSLSVGVSEETQYF,TGTGCCAGCAGCTTATCGGTGGGGGTTTCTGAGGAGACCCAGTACTTC
once,TRBV14,NA,TRBJ2-3,CASSPRATDTQYF,TGTGCCAGCAGCCCCAGGGCCACAGATACGCAGTATTTT
NA,TRBV7-2,NA,TRBJ2-6,CASSILPLSGANVLTF,TGTGCCAGCAGCATCCTGCCCCTATCTGGGGCCAACGTCCTGACTTTC
NA,TRBV10-3,NA,TRBJ2-2,CAGRVHSNTGELFF,TGTGCCGGACGGGTACACTCGAACACCGGGGAGCTGTTTTTT
NA,TRBV2,NA,TRBJ2-7,CASSEQGSDEQYF,TGTGCCAGCAGTGAACAGGGGAGCGACGAGCAGTACTTC
NA,TRBV10-3,TRBD2,TRBJ2-1,CAISERGGSDSYNEQFF,TGTGCCATCAGTGAGAGGGGCGGGAGCGACTCCTACAATGAGCAGTTCTTC
NA,TRBV5-1,NA,TRBJ2-1,CASSLAGTIDNEQFF,TGCGCCAGCAGCTTGGCCGGGACAATCGACAATGAGCAGTTCTTC
few,TRBV4-1,TRBD1,TRBJ1-1,CASSPRQGEANTEAFF,TGCGCCAGCAGCCCTAGACAGGGAGAAGCGAACACTGAAGCTTTCTTT
NA,TRBV6-4,NA,TRBJ1-1,CASSVDRNTEAFF,TGTGCCAGCAGTGTTGACAGGAACACTGAAGCTTTCTTT
NA,TRBV5-5,TRBD1,TRBJ2-7,CASSFRTGTVSYEQYF,TGTGCCAGCAGCTTCCGTACCGGGACAGTGAGTTACGAGCAGTACTTC
NA,TRBV7-2,TRBD1,TRBJ2-5,CASSFPTGGVETQYF,TGTGCCAGCAGCTTTCCGACAGGGGGCGTAGAGACCCAGTACTTC
NA,TRBV7-2,TRBD1,TRBJ1-1,CASSPDRGRGAFF,TGTGCCAGCAGCCCTGACAGGGGGCGCGGGGCTTTCTTT
NA,TRBV6-1,TRBD1,TRBJ2-7,CASRDWTGGDYEQYF,TGTGCCAGCAGAGATTGGACAGGGGGTGACTACGAGCAGTACTTC
NA,TRBV6-5,NA,TRBJ1-2,CASSPLGGNYGYTF,TGTGCCAGCAGTCCCTTGGGGGGGAACTATGGCTACACCTTC
NA,TRBV7-2,NA,TRBJ2-5,CASSPPGIQETQYF,TGTGCCAGCAGCCCTCCGGGGATCCAAGAGACCCAGTACTTC
few,TRBV7-8,TRBD1,TRBJ1-3,CASSLDRAGNTIYF,TGTGCCAGCAGCTTGGACAGGGCGGGAAACACCATATATTTT
NA,TRBV19,TRBD2,TRBJ2-7,CASSTLLAGNYEQYF,TGTGCCAGTAGTACCCTTCTAGCGGGGAACTACGAGCAGTACTTC
NA,TRBV6-1,NA,TRBJ1-1,CASRLQVGAFF,TGTGCCAGCAGGCTACAAGTGGGAGCTTTCTTT
NA,TRBV19,NA,TRBJ1-1,CASSIGRGNTEAFF,TGTGCCAGTAGTATCGGACGGGGGAACACTGAAGCTTTCTTT
NA,TRBV5-4,TRBD2,TRBJ2-7,CASSVGLAHEQYF,TGTGCCAGCAGCGTCGGACTAGCTCACGAGCAGTACTTC
few,TRBV7-9,TRBD1,TRBJ1-2,CASRTGTGTYGYTF,TGTGCCAGCAGGACCGGGACAGGGACCTATGGCTACACCTTC
NA,TRBV6-1,NA,TRBJ2-7,CASKWSQGPSYEQYF,TGTGCCAGCAAATGGTCGCAGGGGCCCTCCTACGAGCAGTACTTC
NA,TRBV7-8,NA,TRBJ1-2,CASSPQGSGYTF,TGTGCCAGCAGCCCACAGGGAAGCGGCTACACCTTC
NA,TRBV7-2,TRBD1,TRBJ2-5,CASSPTGEETQYF,TGTGCCAGCAGCCCTACAGGGGAAGAGACCCAGTACTTC
NA,TRBV2,TRBD2,TRBJ2-7,CASSGLAGAISYEQYF,TGTGCCAGCAGCGGACTAGCGGGGGCGATCTCCTACGAGCAGTACTTC
few,TRBV7-6,NA,TRBJ1-1,CASSWNGDTEAFF,TGTGCCAGCAGCTGGAATGGGGACACTGAAGCTTTCTTT
NA,TRBV7-8,NA,TRBJ2-5,CASSLNQGPSWSQYF,TGTGCCAGCAGCTTAAATCAGGGGCCCTCGTGGTCCCAGTACTTC
NA,TRBV19,NA,TRBJ1-5,CASSIDQSARGQPQHF,TGTGCCAGTAGTATAGATCAAAGTGCGCGGGGTCAGCCCCAGCATTTT
NA,TRBV7-3,NA,TRBJ2-3,CASSARGAASGTQYF,TGTGCCAGCAGCGCCCGCGGGGCGGCCTCGGGTACGCAGTATTTT
NA,TRBV9,NA,TRBJ2-7,CASSPTPRTSSYEQYF,TGTGCCAGCAGCCCAACCCCCCGGACGAGCTCCTACGAGCAGTACTTC
NA,TRBV11-3,NA,TRBJ2-7,CASSLDRTSLEQYF,TGTGCCAGCAGCTTAGATCGGACTTCGCTAGAGCAGTACTTC
NA,TRBV18,TRBD1,TRBJ2-6,CASSLTFPGQGASGANVLTF,TGTGCCAGCTCACTAACCTTTCCGGGACAGGGGGCGTCTGGGGCCAACGTCCTGACTTTC
NA,TRBV19,NA,TRBJ1-3,CASSPSSGNTIYF,TGTGCCAGTAGTCCCAGCTCTGGAAACACCATATATTTT
NA,TRBV28,NA,TRBJ1-1,CASSENLGNTEAFF,TGTGCCAGCAGTGAGAACCTCGGGAACACTGAAGCTTTCTTT
NA,TRBV30,TRBD2,TRBJ2-7,CAWRGTSGIVYEQYF,TGTGCCTGGAGAGGGACTAGCGGGATCGTGTACGAGCAGTACTTC
NA,TRBV29-1,NA,TRBJ2-1,CSIGLPSSYNEQFF,TGCAGCATCGGGCTTCCGAGCTCCTACAATGAGCAGTTCTTC
NA,TRBV5-3,NA,TRBJ2-7,CARSLVGNSYEQYF,TGTGCCAGAAGCTTGGTAGGGAACTCCTACGAGCAGTACTTC
NA,TRBV2,NA,TRBJ2-5,CASSRAWGETQYF,TGTGCCAGCAGCCGGGCCTGGGGAGAGACCCAGTACTTC
NA,TRBV5-1,TRBD2,TRBJ2-4,CASSWVPLAGGPAAKNIQYF,TGCGCCAGCAGCTGGGTTCCCTTAGCGGGGGGGCCTGCGGCCAAAAACATTCAGTACTTC
NA,TRBV5-1,NA,TRBJ2-5,CASSKVRQAQETQYF,TGCGCCAGCAGTAAAGTTAGACAGGCTCAAGAGACCCAGTACTTC
NA,TRBV5-1,NA,TRBJ2-6,CASSLDGFSGANVLTF,TGCGCCAGCAGCTTGGATGGGTTTTCTGGGGCCAACGTCCTGACTTTC
NA,TRBV7-8,NA,TRBJ2-7,CASSPSVSSVSYEQYF,TGTGCCAGCAGCCCCTCCGTCTCGTCGGTCTCCTACGAGCAGTACTTC
NA,TRBV5-8,TRBD1,TRBJ1-2,CASSSGQGVANYGYTF,TGTGCCAGCAGCTCGGGACAGGGAGTAGCTAACTATGGCTACACCTTC
NA,TRBV7-2,NA,TRBJ1-5,CASSLNVNQPQHF,TGTGCCAGCAGCTTAAACGTCAATCAGCCCCAGCATTTT
NA,TRBV7-2,TRBD1,TRBJ2-1,CASSSRGFYNEQFF,TGTGCCAGCAGCTCCAGGGGGTTCTACAATGAGCAGTTCTTC
NA,TRBV6-6,NA,TRBJ1-1,CASSYSGGTEAFF,TGTGCCAGCAGTTACTCAGGGGGAACTGAAGCTTTCTTT
NA,TRBV29-1,NA,TRBJ1-1,CSAGNSMNTEAFF,TGCAGCGCTGGGAACAGCATGAACACTGAAGCTTTCTTT
NA,TRBV6-5,NA,TRBJ2-7,CASSYSGARSYEQYF,TGTGCCAGCAGTTACTCGGGGGCCAGATCCTACGAGCAGTACTTC
NA,TRBV7-2,TRBD2,TRBJ2-2,CASSSTSGGEELFF,TGTGCCAGCAGCAGTACTAGCGGGGGAGAGGAGCTGTTTTTT
NA,TRBV2,NA,TRBJ1-1,CASTVQVSTEAFF,TGTGCCAGCACGGTGCAGGTATCGACTGAAGCTTTCTTT
NA,TRBV19,TRBD1,TRBJ1-1,CASRPRGSNTEAFF,TGTGCCAGTAGGCCCAGGGGGTCGAACACTGAAGCTTTCTTT
few,TRBV19,TRBD2,TRBJ2-7,CASSRGLAGEAYEQYF,TGTGCCAGTAGTAGGGGACTAGCGGGAGAAGCCTACGAGCAGTACTTC
NA,TRBV4-3,NA,TRBJ2-7,CASSQDLSGAREQYF,TGCGCCAGCAGCCAAGATCTTTCAGGGGCGCGGGAGCAGTACTTC
NA,TRBV7-2,NA,TRBJ1-2,CASSLFPGAEYGYTF,TGTGCCAGCAGCTTATTCCCGGGGGCCGAATATGGCTACACCTTC